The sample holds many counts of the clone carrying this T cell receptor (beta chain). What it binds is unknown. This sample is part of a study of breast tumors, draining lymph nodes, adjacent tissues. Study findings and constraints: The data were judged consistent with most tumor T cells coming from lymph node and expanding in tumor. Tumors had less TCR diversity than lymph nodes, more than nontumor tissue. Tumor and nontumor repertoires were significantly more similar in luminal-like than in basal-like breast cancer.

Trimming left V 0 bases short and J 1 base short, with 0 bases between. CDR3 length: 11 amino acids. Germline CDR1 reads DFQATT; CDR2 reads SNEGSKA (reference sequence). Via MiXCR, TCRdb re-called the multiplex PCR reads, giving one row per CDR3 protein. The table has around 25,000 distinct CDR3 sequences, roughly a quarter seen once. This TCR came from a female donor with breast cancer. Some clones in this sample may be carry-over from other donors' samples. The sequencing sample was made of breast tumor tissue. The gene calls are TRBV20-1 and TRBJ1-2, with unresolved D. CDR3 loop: CSARDNYGYTF. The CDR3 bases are TGCAGTGCTAGAGATAACTATGGCTACACCTTC.